Below are 20 T cell receptor beta chains sequenced from a single sample in a study of human T cells and chemical hapten exposure. Each CDR3 protein gets one entry after TCRdb re-called the RACE reads with MiXCR. Of around 380,000 distinct CDR3 sequences in the sample, nearly 5% are singletons; the top ten hold approximately 2.3%. As for time point: patch test 1, 2 weeks after DPC sensitization. The treatment: therapeutic diphenylcyclopropenone sensitization with weekly scalp DPC. The material sequenced was whole blood, taken in connection with sensitization to the hapten diphenylcyclopropenone (DPC). Receptors were obtained from a woman between 50 and 59 years old with alopecia areata. Some clones in this sample may be carry-over from other donors' samples.

This clonotype was seen ten or more times. The chain links TRBV7-2 to TRBJ2-2; TRBD1 agrees at 12 bases. V trimming: 5 bases; J trimming: 7 bases; junction bases outside the gene matches: 8. The CDR3 is made up of 16 amino acids. Germline V gives CDR1 SGHTA, CDR2 FQGNSA. The CDR3: CASSLRGQGAVGELFF. DNA for the CDR3: TGTGCCAGCAGCCTGCGGGGACAGGGGGCGGTCGGGGAGCTGTTTTTT.

In its sample, this clonotype was seen many times. The chain joins TRBV2 to TRBJ2-6; D gene ambiguous. V shed 3 bases and J shed 0 bases, with 3 bases lying between them. This CDR3 spans 14 amino acids. Germline CDR1 and CDR2: SNHLY and FYNNEI. The CDR3 DNA is TGTGCCAGCAGTGAGAGCTCTGGGGCCAACGTCCTGACTTTC. This encodes CASSESSGANVLTF. Full variable domain (outside the CDR3, taken from reference TRBV2 and TRBJ2-6): EPEVTQTPSHQVTQMGQEVILRCVPISNHLYFYWYRQILGQKVEFLVSFYNNEISEKSEIFDDQFSVERPDGSNFTLKIRSTKLEDSAMYFCASSESSGANVLTFGAGSRLTVL.

The sample holds many counts of this clonotype. The chain combines TRBV15 with TRBJ2-5, with D possibly TRBD1 on 6 matching bases. The CDR3 is made up of 14 amino acids. The germline V gene has CDR1 LNHNV and CDR2 YYDKDF (reference sequence). V was trimmed by 3 bases and J by 1 base, leaving 9 bases between them. CDR3 sequence: CATSRYRAQETQYF. The CDR3 coding sequence is TGTGCCACCAGCAGGTACAGGGCCCAAGAGACCCAGTACTTC.

This clonotype showed up just a few times. This chain uses TRBV27 with TRBJ2-7, with D possibly called TRBD1 or TRBD2 (5 bases each). CDR1 is MNHEY, CDR2 SMNVEV, per germline (reference sequence). CDR3 length: 14 amino acids. V lost 2 bases, J lost 3 bases, and 11 bases lay in between. The CDR3 here is CASSLARGHYEQYF. CDR3 sequence (DNA): TGTGCCAGCAGTTTAGCCCGGGGCCACTACGAGCAGTACTTC.

Only a few counts were recorded for this clonotype. The chain couples TRBV20-1 to TRBJ2-3, with TRBD2 matching 11 bases. After removal of 6 bases from V and 4 bases from J, the junction contained 6 bases not matched to a gene. This CDR3 spans 14 amino acids. From germline, CDR1 is DFQATT and CDR2 SNEGSKA (reference sequence). CDR3 DNA: TGCAGTGCGGTAGCGGGAGGGAAACCAGATACGCAGTATTTT. This codes for CSAVAGGKPDTQYF.

Many counts were recorded for this clonotype. CDR3 nucleotides: TGCAGTGCTAGACGGACAGCGCAAGAGACCCAGTACTTC. Its protein is CSARRTAQETQYF. The chain uses TRBV20-1 and TRBJ2-5, with D tentatively TRBD1 (6 bases). The CDR3 contains 13 residues. CDR1 and CDR2 from the germline V gene are DFQATT and SNEGSKA (reference sequence). V was cut by 2 bases and J by 2 bases, with 9 bases left in between.

This clonotype was found a few times. The V and J genes are TRBV15 and TRBJ2-3; no clear D. Trimming took off 3 bases at V and 0 bases at J, with 4 bases between the two ends. The CDR3 is 13 residues long. Germline CDR1 is LNHNV and CDR2 is YYDKDF (reference sequence). The CDR3 nucleotides read TGTGCCACCAGCAGCTTGAGCACAGATACGCAGTATTTT. This gives the protein CATSSLSTDTQYF.

This clonotype was seen only a few times. This chain joins TRBV15 and TRBJ2-2; the match to TRBD2 covers 7 bases. V shed 8 bases, J shed 1 base, and the junction held 7 bases outside the gene matches. The germline gives CDR1 LNHNV, CDR2 YYDKDF (reference sequence). This CDR3 comprises 15 residues. CDR3 sequence (DNA): TGTGCCACCTGGCAGGCTAGCGGGAACACCGGGGAGCTGTTTTTT. Its translation: CATWQASGNTGELFF.

This clonotype was recorded at least ten times. The J gene is TRBJ2-5, the V gene TRBV28; D call uncertain. Germline V gives CDR1 MDHEN, CDR2 SYDVKM. This CDR3 contains 11 residues. The V gene lost 7 bases and the J gene lost 5 bases, with 8 bases spanning the gap. Here the CDR3 DNA reads TGTGCCAGCACCACAGCTGAGACCCAGTACTTC. Residues: CASTTAETQYF.

This clonotype was counted between two and nine times. The chain employs TRBV7-2 and TRBJ2-7, with 9 nucleotides matching TRBD1. With V trimmed by 4 bases and J by 5 bases, 9 bases remained unmatched. CDR1 and CDR2 from the germline V gene are SGHTA and FQGNSA. The CDR3 covers 15 residues. This CDR3 is CASSYRQGVGNEQYF. DNA of the CDR3: TGTGCCAGCAGCTACCGACAGGGGGTAGGCAACGAGCAGTACTTC.

The table lists this clonotype with many counts. The chain carries TRBV12-5 and TRBJ2-1; D might be TRBD1 or TRBD2, each matching 5 bases. Looked up from germline, CDR1 is LGHNT and CDR2 is FRNRAP. V was pared by 7 bases and J by 0 bases, with 13 bases between. The CDR3 loop spans 15 amino acids. The CDR3 DNA reads TGTGCTAGTGATCCGGGACGTACCTCCTACAATGAGCAGTTCTTC. Translation: CASDPGRTSYNEQFF.

The sample holds a few counts of this clonotype. The CDR3 nucleotides read TGTGCCAGCAGTTTTGTGGACAGAGACCGGGAGCTGTTTTTT. This gives the protein CASSFVDRDRELFF. V is TRBV12-3 or TRBV12-4 and J is TRBJ2-2; possible D gene TRBD1, 6 bases. V gave up 3 bases and J gave up 9 bases, with 14 bases separating them. This CDR3 is 14 amino acids long.

In this sample, this clonotype turned up many times. It may be a read error: a sequence one base away is much more abundant. This chain connects TRBV12-3 or TRBV12-4 to TRBJ1-1; D not resolved. V lost 3 bases and J 7 bases, leaving 6 bases between the germline ends. CDR3 length: 11 amino acids. CDR3 coding DNA: TGTGCCAGCAGTTTCGGGAATGAAGCTTTCTTT. Encoded protein: CASSFGNEAFF.

This clonotype was found many times. The rearrangement uses TRBV5-5 and TRBJ1-1; 11 bases are shared with TRBD1. From germline, CDR1 is SGHKS and CDR2 YYEKEE (reference sequence). V lost 4 bases and J lost 0; bases outside the gene matches: 8. CDR3 size: 17 residues. DNA of the CDR3: TGTGCCAGCAGCACAGGACAGGGGGCTGGTATGAACACTGAAGCTTTCTTT. It codes for CASSTGQGAGMNTEAFF.

This clonotype was seen a handful of times. The V call is TRBV7-2, the J call TRBJ2-2, with a weak D call TRBD2 (6 bases). CDR1 and CDR2 from the germline V gene are SGHTA and FQGNSA. V was clipped by 5 bases and J by 9 bases, with 13 bases between them. The CDR3 length is 13 residues. The CDR3 is CASSLRLGRELFF. The CDR3 nucleotides read TGTGCCAGCAGCCTGAGACTAGGCCGGGAGCTGTTTTTT.

There are many counts of this clonotype. The chain combines TRBV4-3 with TRBJ2-7; D may match TRBD1 or TRBD2 (6 bases each). Trimming cost V 1 base and J 7 bases, with 17 bases left between them. The CDR3 runs to 15 residues. The germline gives CDR1 LGHNA, CDR2 YSLEER. CDR3 residues: CASSQVGGQLGEQYF. The CDR3 nucleotides read TGCGCCAGCAGCCAAGTGGGGGGACAACTAGGGGAGCAGTACTTC.

This clonotype was recorded at least ten times. This chain connects TRBV10-2 to TRBJ1-4; D gene uncertain. Germline assignment: CDR1 WSHSY and CDR2 SAAADI. V was clipped by 2 bases and J by 7 bases, with 11 bases between them. CDR3 length: 14 amino acids. For the CDR3, the DNA is TGCGCCAGCAGTGAGAGGCTTAGCGGTGAAAAACTGTTTTTT. This gives the protein CASSERLSGEKLFF.

The chain links TRBV3-1 to TRBJ1-5, with 7 bases fitting TRBD1. The CDR3 has 16 amino acids. Germline V gene sequence: CDR1 LGHDT, CDR2 YNNKEL (reference sequence). J was trimmed by 7 bases and V by 0 bases; bases with no gene match: 9. CDR3 nucleotides: TGTGCCAGCAGCCAAGATTTCAGGGGGTCACAACAGCCCCAGCATTTT. Its protein product is CASSQDFRGSQQPQHF.

The sample holds a few counts of this clonotype. V usage is TRBV20-1 and J usage is TRBJ1-1; D is unresolved. In germline, CDR1 is DFQATT, CDR2 SNEGSKA (reference sequence). This CDR3 is 16 amino acids long. With 3 bases removed from V and 1 base from J, the gap between germline ends came to 18 bases. The CDR3 loop is CSASRVAARENTEAFF. CDR3 bases: TGCAGTGCTAGCCGAGTGGCCGCGAGGGAGAACACTGAAGCTTTCTTT.

This clonotype has just a few counts. The chain is built from TRBV5-4 and TRBJ2-6; D unclear. Trimming pared 1 base from V and 1 base from J, leaving 6 bases between. This CDR3 contains 15 residues. Per germline, CDR1 SGHNT and CDR2 YYREEE (reference sequence). For the CDR3, the DNA is TGTGCCAGCAGCTTGTATCCGTCTGGGGCCAACGTCCTGACTTTC. Protein product: CASSLYPSGANVLTF.